Listed below are T cell receptor beta chains from one sample, sequenced in a study of T cells in tumors after PD-1 blockade. The protocol was immunoSEQ multiplex PCR, while the TCRdb copy is restricted to in-frame clones and leaves out a portion. Seen here are almost 35,000 clones, 73% observed once, and the top ten hold under 40%. Here the sequenced sample was PBMCs, taken after anti-PD-1 treatment. All receptors derive from a human donor with basal cell carcinoma. CDR3s include the opening cysteine and the closing phenylalanine or tryptophan. The D gene is left open where the match is weak. Some rows mark clone size as missing; the rest say once, few, many or name a class of expanded clone.

V	size	J	D	CDR3	DNA
TRBV19	few	TRBJ1-1	-	CASSPGTWNTEAFF	TGTGCCAGTAGTCCTGGGACTTGGAACACTGAAGCTTTCTTT
TRBV18	few	TRBJ1-3	TRBD1	CASSSGGPSSGNTIYF	TGTGCCAGCTCATCAGGGGGACCTAGCTCTGGAAACACCATATATTTT
TRBV27	-	TRBJ2-6	TRBD1	CASTRQGVSGANVLTF	TGTGCCAGCACAAGACAGGGGGTATCTGGGGCCAACGTCCTGACTTTC
TRBV7-8	-	TRBJ2-7	TRBD2	CASSPSRLAGEKSYEQYF	TGTGCCAGCAGCCCCTCCCGACTAGCGGGAGAGAAATCCTACGAGCAGTACTTC
TRBV6-2/TRBV6-3	-	TRBJ1-2	-	CASSYSIGGGYGYTF	TGTGCCAGCAGTTACTCGATTGGGGGCGGCTATGGCTACACCTTC
TRBV7-9	-	TRBJ1-3	TRBD1	CASSLGQGSGNTIYF	TGTGCCAGCAGCTTAGGACAGGGCTCTGGAAACACCATATATTTT
TRBV4-3	-	TRBJ1-1	-	CASSRKSPPGEAFF	TGCGCCAGCAGCCGTAAATCACCACCAGGTGAAGCTTTCTTT
TRBV25-1	few	TRBJ1-2	TRBD1	CASSAPGTVGGYTF	TGTGCCAGCAGTGCGCCAGGGACAGTGGGGGGCTACACCTTC
TRBV5-4	once	TRBJ2-5	TRBD1	CASSWDRMTQYF	TGTGCCAGCAGCTGGGACAGGATGACCCAGTACTTC
TRBV30	-	TRBJ2-7	TRBD1	CAWSGDRVGEQYF	TGTGCCTGGAGTGGGGACAGGGTAGGCGAGCAGTACTTC
TRBV19	-	TRBJ2-1	-	CASSTYPNEQFF	TGTGCCAGTAGTACATACCCCAACGAGCAGTTCTTC
TRBV12-3/TRBV12-4	-	TRBJ2-5	TRBD2	CASSFSGGGTQYF	TGTGCCAGCAGTTTTAGCGGGGGGGGGACCCAGTACTTC
TRBV7-2	once	TRBJ2-1	TRBD2	CASSLASAGGPNNEQFF	TGTGCCAGCAGCTTAGCGTCAGCGGGGGGCCCCAACAATGAGCAGTTCTTC
TRBV6-5	-	TRBJ1-1	-	CASARRRVNTEAFF	TGTGCCAGCGCTCGGCGCAGGGTTAACACTGAAGCTTTCTTT
TRBV30	-	TRBJ1-1	-	CAWAKGRDTEAFF	TGTGCCTGGGCTAAGGGGCGGGACACTGAAGCTTTCTTT
TRBV19	-	TRBJ1-4	-	CASSIGGDLEKLFF	TGTGCCAGTAGTATTGGAGGGGACCTCGAAAAACTGTTTTTT
TRBV5-6	-	TRBJ1-2	-	CASSLGFRGSGYTF	TGTGCCAGCAGCTTAGGCTTCAGGGGTAGTGGCTACACCTTC
TRBV24-1	-	TRBJ2-3	-	CATSDRKGLNTDTQYF	TGTGCCACCAGTGATAGAAAGGGACTTAACACAGATACGCAGTATTTT
TRBV5-1	-	TRBJ2-3	-	CASSPRLTGPTDTQYF	TGCGCCAGCAGCCCTAGACTCACAGGGCCGACAGATACGCAGTATTTT
TRBV30	-	TRBJ1-5	-	CAWSRQLNQPQHF	TGTGCCTGGAGTCGGCAGCTCAATCAGCCCCAGCATTTT
TRBV4-3	-	TRBJ2-3	TRBD2	CASSQLAEITDTQYF	TGCGCCAGCAGCCAGCTAGCGGAGATCACAGATACGCAGTATTTT
TRBV7-3	few	TRBJ2-6	-	CASSFQLAPGANVLTF	TGTGCCAGCAGCTTTCAGCTTGCTCCTGGGGCCAACGTCCTGACTTTC
TRBV11-3	-	TRBJ2-1	-	CASSLGVDEQFF	TGTGCCAGCAGCTTAGGGGTCGATGAGCAGTTCTTC
TRBV28	few	TRBJ2-7	TRBD1	CASSRHLGTEAPEQYF	TGTGCCAGCAGCCGACACCTCGGGACAGAGGCACCAGAGCAGTACTTC
TRBV19	few	TRBJ2-7	TRBD1	CASSIATGAPYEQYF	TGTGCCAGTAGTATAGCAACAGGGGCACCCTACGAGCAGTACTTC
TRBV5-4	-	TRBJ2-7	TRBD2	CASSLTSESYEQYF	TGTGCCAGCAGCTTGACTAGCGAAAGCTACGAGCAGTACTTC
TRBV5-5	few	TRBJ2-7	-	CASSLGFAQSYEQYF	TGTGCCAGCAGCTTGGGGTTCGCACAGTCCTACGAGCAGTACTTC
TRBV6-5	-	TRBJ2-7	-	CASRRDAGKSEQYF	TGTGCCAGTAGAAGGGACGCTGGGAAGAGCGAGCAGTACTTC
TRBV6-2/TRBV6-3	-	TRBJ2-5	-	CASSYWETQYF	TGTGCCAGCAGTTACTGGGAGACCCAGTACTTC
TRBV19	-	TRBJ2-1	-	CASCAQLNEQFF	TGTGCCAGCTGTGCCCAACTCAATGAGCAGTTCTTC
TRBV7-9	once	TRBJ1-1	-	CASSLIQLDTEAFF	TGTGCCAGCAGCTTAATACAGCTAGACACTGAAGCTTTCTTT
TRBV19	-	TRBJ2-7	-	CASSIGAFAGEKYEQYF	TGTGCCAGTAGTATAGGGGCGTTTGCAGGGGAAAAGTACGAGCAGTACTTC
TRBV6-1	few	TRBJ2-7	-	CASSEGTAKYEQYF	TGTGCCAGCAGTGAAGGCACCGCGAAATACGAGCAGTACTTC
TRBV7-2	-	TRBJ2-3	-	CASSLAASTDTQYF	TGTGCCAGCTCCTTAGCGGCTAGCACAGATACGCAGTATTTT
TRBV6-2/TRBV6-3	once	TRBJ1-5	-	CASSRDGGNQPQHF	TGTGCCAGCAGCCGGGACGGGGGCAATCAGCCCCAGCATTTT
TRBV11-3	-	TRBJ2-7	TRBD2	CASSLAGGPAYEQYF	TGTGCCAGCAGCTTAGCGGGAGGGCCTGCCTACGAGCAGTACTTC
TRBV5-6	-	TRBJ2-2	TRBD2	CASSWGTSGYTGELFF	TGTGCCAGCAGCTGGGGGACTAGCGGATACACCGGGGAGCTGTTTTTT
TRBV27	-	TRBJ1-5	-	CASRGIDQPQHF	TGTGCCAGCAGGGGGATCGATCAGCCCCAGCATTTT
TRBV5-1	-	TRBJ2-7	-	CASSLAGSSEQYF	TGCGCCAGCAGCTTGGCCGGATCTTCCGAGCAGTACTTC
TRBV3-1/TRBV3-2	once	TRBJ2-1	-	CASSQDWASVEQFF	TGTGCCAGCAGCCAAGATTGGGCTAGCGTTGAGCAGTTCTTC
TRBV6-5	few	TRBJ2-2	-	CASSQQGPNTGELFF	TGTGCCAGCAGCCAACAGGGTCCGAACACCGGGGAGCTGTTTTTT
TRBV24-1	-	TRBJ1-5	-	CATSDSGGPWDQPQHF	TGTGCCACCAGTGACTCGGGGGGACCTTGGGATCAGCCCCAGCATTTT
TRBV4-3	-	TRBJ1-1	-	CASSQVLMNTEAFF	TGCGCCAGCAGCCAAGTTCTAATGAACACTGAAGCTTTCTTT
TRBV3-1/TRBV3-2	-	TRBJ2-3	TRBD2	CASSRMLREVFTPYTDTQYF	TGTGCCAGCAGCCGGATGTTACGGGAGGTTTTTACGCCCTACACAGATACGCAGTATTTT
TRBV19	few	TRBJ2-3	TRBD2	CATFSTGRGGADTQYF	TGTGCCACCTTCTCCACCGGGCGGGGGGGCGCAGATACGCAGTATTTT
TRBV27	once	TRBJ1-1	-	CASSPLVEGTEAFF	TGTGCCAGCAGTCCCCTTGTCGAGGGGACTGAAGCTTTCTTT